These T cell receptor beta chains were read from a single sample in a study of T-cell reconstitution after alpha-beta-depleted transplantation in children. One entry per CDR3 protein, called by TCRdb with MiXCR from the PCR reads. The data show hundreds of thousands of distinct CDR3 sequences, roughly 15% seen once. The specimen was PBMCs, mostly from graft donor cells, collected 360 days after TCRalphabeta/CD19-depleted stem cell transplant. The receptors were sampled from a male patient between 2 and 10 years old who had a stem cell transplant for acute lymphoblastic leukemia, so the T cells may come from the graft donor. CDR3s include the opening cysteine and the closing phenylalanine or tryptophan. The D gene is left open where the match is weak. A clone size is listed for some rows: how often the clone was seen (once, few, many), or a class if it is expanded.

CDR3 DNA: TGTGCCAGCAGCTTAGGCCGGGACCTGTCTGGGTATGGCTACACCTTC; CDR3 protein: CASSLGRDLSGYGYTF; V gene: TRBV11-2; clone size: few; J gene: TRBJ1-2; D gene: NA
CDR3 DNA: TGTGCCAGCAGCCCTTTCCTCAATGAGCAGTTCTTC; CDR3 protein: CASSPFLNEQFF; V gene: TRBV7-9; clone size: few; J gene: TRBJ2-1; D gene: NA
CDR3 DNA: TGTGCCAGTAGTGCCGACCGGGACACCCGCTTTAGTCTGCAGTATTTT; CDR3 protein: CASSADRDTRFSLQYF; V gene: TRBV19; clone size: NA; J gene: TRBJ2-3; D gene: NA
CDR3 DNA: TGTGCCAGCAGTCCGGGTGGTTCCCACACAGATACGCAGTATTTT; CDR3 protein: CASSPGGSHTDTQYF; V gene: TRBV28; clone size: NA; J gene: TRBJ2-3; D gene: NA
CDR3 DNA: TGTGCCAGCAGCTTAGGACAGGACTACTCCTACGAGCAGTACTTC; CDR3 protein: CASSLGQDYSYEQYF; V gene: TRBV7-9; clone size: few; J gene: TRBJ2-7; D gene: NA
CDR3 DNA: TGCAGTGCTAGAGGCCGGGGCGATAGCACAGATACGCAGTATTTT; CDR3 protein: CSARGRGDSTDTQYF; V gene: TRBV20-1; clone size: NA; J gene: TRBJ2-3; D gene: NA
CDR3 DNA: TGCAGTGCTAGTCCCGAAACCGGGGACAGGGGACGAAGAAGCTATGGCTACACCTTC; CDR3 protein: CSASPETGDRGRRSYGYTF; V gene: TRBV20-1; clone size: NA; J gene: TRBJ1-2; D gene: TRBD1
CDR3 DNA: TGCGCCAGCAGCCGGGGTTATTCTTGGGCGAATGAGCAGTTCTTC; CDR3 protein: CASSRGYSWANEQFF; V gene: TRBV4-3; clone size: NA; J gene: TRBJ2-1; D gene: NA
CDR3 DNA: TGTGCCAGCAGCCAAGATACGGTTGTGGGAGAGCAGTACTTC; CDR3 protein: CASSQDTVVGEQYF; V gene: TRBV3-1; clone size: NA; J gene: TRBJ2-7; D gene: NA
CDR3 DNA: TGTGCCAGCAGAGCCGCTAACGGGTACGGCTACACCTTC; CDR3 protein: CASRAANGYGYTF; V gene: TRBV12-3/TRBV12-4; clone size: few; J gene: TRBJ1-2; D gene: NA
CDR3 DNA: TGCGCCAGCTCGGTGGATGGCGGGTACGAGCAGTACTTC; CDR3 protein: CASSVDGGYEQYF; V gene: TRBV5-1; clone size: NA; J gene: TRBJ2-7; D gene: NA
CDR3 DNA: TGTGCCAGCAGCCCCTCGGGATACCTTGTCGGGAATGAGCAGTTCTTC; CDR3 protein: CASSPSGYLVGNEQFF; V gene: TRBV4-2; clone size: few; J gene: TRBJ2-1; D gene: NA
CDR3 DNA: TGTGCCAGCAGCCACCGGGAGGCCCGGGGCGAGCAGTACTTC; CDR3 protein: CASSHREARGEQYF; V gene: TRBV3-1; clone size: NA; J gene: TRBJ2-7; D gene: TRBD2
CDR3 DNA: TGCAGTGCTAGGGGGGAGGATGAAAAACTGTTTTTT; CDR3 protein: CSARGEDEKLFF; V gene: TRBV20-1; clone size: few; J gene: TRBJ1-4; D gene: NA
CDR3 DNA: TGTGCCAGCGGTCGCCACAATACGCAGTATTTT; CDR3 protein: CASGRHNTQYF; V gene: TRBV12-3/TRBV12-4; clone size: many; J gene: TRBJ2-3; D gene: NA
CDR3 DNA: TGTGCCAGCAGCGAGCAGGGGGCAGGAACTGAAGCTTTCTTT; CDR3 protein: CASSEQGAGTEAFF; V gene: TRBV11-1; clone size: NA; J gene: TRBJ1-1; D gene: TRBD1
CDR3 DNA: TGCAGCGTTTCGAAAGTCCCAGATATGAACACTGAAGCTTTCTTT; CDR3 protein: CSVSKVPDMNTEAFF; V gene: TRBV29-1; clone size: many; J gene: TRBJ1-1; D gene: NA
CDR3 DNA: TGTGCCAGCAGCCCCTTCCGGGACAGGGTAGGGGAGCAGTACTTC; CDR3 protein: CASSPFRDRVGEQYF; V gene: TRBV12-3/TRBV12-4; clone size: many; J gene: TRBJ2-7; D gene: TRBD1
CDR3 DNA: TGCAGCGTTGTACAGGGGACGTACGAGCAGTACTTC; CDR3 protein: CSVVQGTYEQYF; V gene: TRBV29-1; clone size: NA; J gene: TRBJ2-7; D gene: TRBD1
CDR3 DNA: TGTGCCAGCAGTTACGGGCAGCAAGAGACCCAGTACTTC; CDR3 protein: CASSYGQQETQYF; V gene: TRBV6-6; clone size: NA; J gene: TRBJ2-5; D gene: NA
CDR3 DNA: TGTGCCAGCAGCTTCCTGTCGAGTAGCAATGAGCAGTTCTTC; CDR3 protein: CASSFLSSSNEQFF; V gene: TRBV5-5; clone size: NA; J gene: TRBJ2-1; D gene: NA
CDR3 DNA: TGTGCCAGCAGCCGCACCACAGGGGGCATTGGGACCGGGGAGCTGTTTTTT; CDR3 protein: CASSRTTGGIGTGELFF; V gene: TRBV12-3/TRBV12-4; clone size: NA; J gene: TRBJ2-2; D gene: TRBD1
CDR3 DNA: TGTGCCAGCAGCTTAGTTCCTAGCGGGAGCACAGATACGCAGTATTTT; CDR3 protein: CASSLVPSGSTDTQYF; V gene: TRBV7-2; clone size: few; J gene: TRBJ2-3; D gene: TRBD2
CDR3 DNA: TGTGCCAGCAGTTTAGCCGGGATCAATGAGCAGTTCTTC; CDR3 protein: CASSLAGINEQFF; V gene: TRBV12-3/TRBV12-4; clone size: many; J gene: TRBJ2-1; D gene: NA
CDR3 DNA: TGTGCCATCAGTGAAAAGTGGGACAGGCAGGGACTACCCCAAAGAGAGGATGAGCAGTTCTTC; CDR3 protein: CAISEKWDRQGLPQREDEQFF; V gene: TRBV10-3; clone size: NA; J gene: TRBJ2-1; D gene: NA
CDR3 DNA: TGTGCCAGCAGCTTAATCGGGTTGAGCACAGATACGCAGTATTTT; CDR3 protein: CASSLIGLSTDTQYF; V gene: TRBV7-9; clone size: few; J gene: TRBJ2-3; D gene: NA
CDR3 DNA: TGTGCCAGCAGCAAACACAACATGAACACTGAAGCTTTCTTT; CDR3 protein: CASSKHNMNTEAFF; V gene: TRBV2; clone size: NA; J gene: TRBJ1-1; D gene: NA
CDR3 DNA: TGTGCCAGCAGCTTCCCCGAAGGGGGCTGGGAAGAGACCCAGTACTTC; CDR3 protein: CASSFPEGGWEETQYF; V gene: TRBV7-2; clone size: few; J gene: TRBJ2-5; D gene: TRBD1
CDR3 DNA: TGTGCCAGCAGGCCCAGCGGGAGGGCCGGGGTTGAGCAGTTCTTC; CDR3 protein: CASRPSGRAGVEQFF; V gene: TRBV14; clone size: many; J gene: TRBJ2-1; D gene: TRBD2
CDR3 DNA: TGTGCCAGCAGTTTAGCCGGGACCGTTGCTGTTTCACCCCTCCACTTT; CDR3 protein: CASSLAGTVAVSPLHF; V gene: TRBV28; clone size: NA; J gene: TRBJ1-6; D gene: NA
CDR3 DNA: TGCGCCAGCAGCACCGGGACAGATATTTACGAGCAGTACTTC; CDR3 protein: CASSTGTDIYEQYF; V gene: TRBV5-1; clone size: few; J gene: TRBJ2-7; D gene: TRBD1
CDR3 DNA: TGCGCCAGCAGCCCGTACCGGGACTTTAGCACAGATACGCAGTATTTT; CDR3 protein: CASSPYRDFSTDTQYF; V gene: TRBV4-1; clone size: NA; J gene: TRBJ2-3; D gene: NA
CDR3 DNA: TGTGCCAGCAGGCCAACTCCTGATAGATACAATGAGCAGTTCTTC; CDR3 protein: CASRPTPDRYNEQFF; V gene: TRBV4-2; clone size: NA; J gene: TRBJ2-1; D gene: NA